The 12 T cell receptor beta chains presented below share a single source sample, sequenced in a study of early T cells in non-severe SARS-CoV-2 infection. Via MiXCR, TCRdb re-called the 5' RACE reads, giving one row per CDR3 protein. This table holds more than 50,000 distinct CDR3 sequences, roughly 5.3% found once. Sequenced input: whole blood. These receptors all come from an adult who was a healthcare worker with PCR-confirmed SARS-CoV-2 infection or an uninfected control (not recorded which).

At least ten counts were recorded for this clonotype. The CDR3 is CASSLDGSNGNTIYF. In nucleotides, the CDR3 is TGTGCCAGCAGCTTAGATGGTTCGAACGGAAACACCATATATTTT. This chain links TRBV7-2 with TRBJ1-3, with D hard to call. The CDR3 spans 15 residues. Trimming stripped 1 base from V and 4 bases from J, with 11 bases between. Germline assignment: CDR1 SGHTA and CDR2 FQGNSA.

There are many counts of this clonotype. The chain couples TRBV4-1 to TRBJ2-1, with 11 bases matching TRBD2. Germline V gene sequence: CDR1 MGHRA, CDR2 YSYEKL. V was pared by 4 bases and J by 4 bases, with 3 bases of the junction left unmatched. This CDR3 spans 15 amino acids. CDR3 coding DNA: TGCGCCAGCAGCCGGGGGACTAGCGGTTACAATGAGCAGTTCTTC. It encodes CASSRGTSGYNEQFF.

The sample holds a few counts of this clonotype. The gene calls are TRBV29-1 and TRBJ2-3; D remains unclear. Germline V gene lookup returns CDR1 SQVTM and CDR2 ANQGSEA. The CDR3 has 10 amino acids. Trimming cost V 4 bases and J 7 bases, with 6 bases left between them. This CDR3 reads CSVAGYTQYF. The CDR3, as DNA: TGCAGCGTTGCTGGATATACGCAGTATTTT.

This clonotype is medium-sized (0.01 to 0.1%) in the sample. The V and J genes are TRBV10-1 and TRBJ2-5, with 13 bases lining up with TRBD2. With 6 bases clipped from V and 3 bases from J, the junction kept 7 bases outside the gene matches. The CDR3 runs 16 residues. Germline V gene sequence: CDR1 WNHNN, CDR2 SYGVQD (reference sequence). CDR3 amino acids: CASSEGLAGEEETQYF. The CDR3 DNA is TGCGCCAGCAGCGAAGGACTAGCGGGAGAGGAAGAGACCCAGTACTTC.

This clonotype was seen at least ten times. The V gene is TRBV27, the J gene TRBJ2-5; 11 positions agree with TRBD1. This CDR3 comprises 14 residues. V lost 6 bases, J lost 3 bases, and 3 bases stayed unmatched. From germline, CDR1 is MNHEY and CDR2 SMNVEV (reference sequence). CDR3 amino acids: CASRWTGGEETQYF. CDR3 bases: TGTGCCAGCAGGTGGACAGGGGGCGAAGAGACCCAGTACTTC.

V gene TRBV6-5 combines with J gene TRBJ2-3, with D unclear. This CDR3 has 16 residues. Per germline, CDR1 MNHEY and CDR2 SVGAGI. Trimming stripped 2 bases from V and 3 bases from J, with 15 bases between. CDR3 nucleotides: TGTGCCAGCAGTTACACCGCCAAGGGCAAAACAGATACGCAGTATTTT. It is translated as CASSYTAKGKTDTQYF.

This clonotype was recorded many times. This chain joins TRBV5-1 and TRBJ2-3, with 12 positions matching TRBD2. Germline-derived CDR1 and CDR2 are SGHRS and YFSETQ. Trimming cost V 0 bases and J 6 bases; bases outside gene matches: 5. The CDR3 is 16 amino acids. The CDR3 coding sequence is TGCGCCAGCAGCTTGGTGCTAGCGGGAGGGCCGGATACGCAGTATTTT. This encodes CASSLVLAGGPDTQYF.

This clonotype was seen many times. The chain combines TRBV27 with TRBJ2-1, with a possible D match to TRBD2 (6 bases). The CDR3 totals 15 residues. Germline V CDR1 and CDR2: MNHEY, SMNVEV (reference sequence). Trimming removed 2 bases from V and 5 bases from J, with 13 bases in between. The CDR3 sequence is CASSLAGSPNNEQFF. As DNA, the CDR3 is TGTGCCAGCAGTTTAGCGGGGTCACCCAACAATGAGCAGTTCTTC.

This clonotype was seen repeatedly, ten times or more. The V and J genes are TRBV5-1 and TRBJ2-5; D uncertain. Germline V gene sequence: CDR1 SGHRS, CDR2 YFSETQ. This CDR3 contains 11 residues. Trimming stripped 2 bases from V and 7 bases from J, with 6 bases between. The CDR3 here is CASSFDRTQYF. The CDR3 DNA reads as TGCGCCAGCAGCTTTGACCGGACCCAGTACTTC.

This chain joins TRBV4-2 and TRBJ2-7, with D maybe TRBD2 (5 bases). Trimming stripped 1 base from V and 7 bases from J, with 17 bases between. CDR1 and CDR2 from the germline V gene are LGHNA and YNFKEQ. The CDR3 sequence is 15 residues long. CDR3 coding DNA: TGTGCCAGCAGCCAAGGGGTACGGGAAGGAGGAGAGCAGTACTTC. Translating gives CASSQGVREGGEQYF.

This clonotype was observed a few times. This chain connects TRBV9 to TRBJ2-2; a possible D gene is TRBD2 (6 bases). There are 14 residues in the CDR3. Deletions cut 0 bases from V and 6 bases from J, with 9 bases between. The germline CDR1 and CDR2 sequences are SGDLS and YYNGEE. CDR3 amino acids: CASSVASGAGELFF. The CDR3 DNA sequence: TGTGCCAGCAGCGTAGCTTCGGGGGCCGGGGAGCTGTTTTTT.

With regard to this clonotype: This may be a read error, as it is one base from a much larger clone. This chain connects TRBV12-3 or TRBV12-4 to TRBJ1-1; the D gene is possibly TRBD1 (6 bases). CDR3 size: 15 residues. CDR3 sequence reads: CTSSSGVRGNTEAFF. The CDR3 bases are TGTACCAGCAGTTCAGGAGTCAGGGGGAACACTGAAGCTTTCTTT.